This T cell receptor (beta chain) was retrieved from a study of low-dose radiotherapy and immunotherapy resistance in tumors. First-strand cDNA used TRAV- and TRBV-specific primers, covering alpha and beta chains. A constant-region primer paired with the V-primer adapter amplified TCRs over about 19 PCR cycles. TCRdb processed the reads anew with MiXCR; each CDR3 protein has one entry. The sample gives around 99,000 distinct CDR3 sequences, more than 8.5% of which show up once; around 0.93% is in the top ten. The time point: before trial treatment. Each donor was administered nivolumab, ipilimumab, aspirin, low-dose cyclophosphamide and low-dose radiotherapy. This clonotype was found many times. The sequence derives from a male donor with prostate cancer. The material sequenced was PBMCs, taken before treatment.

CDR3 residues: CASNPGQLPYEQYF. The DNA of the CDR3 is TGTGCCAGCAATCCGGGACAGCTACCCTACGAGCAGTACTTC. The rearrangement uses TRBV6-2 or TRBV6-3 and TRBJ2-7, with 7 bases that match TRBD1. V was pared by 7 bases and J by 2 bases, with 8 bases of the junction left unmatched. This CDR3 contains 14 residues. Germline loops: CDR1 MNHEY, CDR2 SVGEGT.